Shown below are 23 T cell receptor beta chains from a single sample sequenced in a study of vaccination and CD4 T cells after COVID-19. Their antigens remain unidentified. As for treatment: approximately 11-day PBMC culture with coronavirus spike peptide pools or control peptides (ViraFEST assay). The Oncomine TCR Beta short-read assay sequenced DNA from cultured CD4+ T cells. One entry per CDR3 protein, called by TCRdb with MiXCR from the PCR reads. The data show about 9,700 distinct CDR3 sequences, approximately 64% seen once. The sample was CD4+ T cells from blood, cultured in vitro. All receptors derive from a human donor who had recovered from COVID-19.

This clonotype was seen more than once but under ten times. The chain recombines TRBV27 with TRBJ2-1; TRBD2 matches at 8 bases. With V trimmed by 3 bases and J by 4 bases, 8 bases remained unmatched. The CDR3 sequence is 16 residues long. Looked up from germline, CDR1 is MNHEY and CDR2 is SMNVEV (reference sequence). The CDR3 protein is CASSFRRGAGYNEQFF. The DNA of the CDR3 is TGTGCCAGCAGTTTTCGGCGGGGGGCTGGGTACAATGAGCAGTTCTTC.

The chain recombines TRBV7-9 with TRBJ2-1; 10 bases are shared with TRBD1. Gene TRBJ2-7 matches the end of the DNA better, so the J call may be wrong. There are 13 residues in the CDR3. Germline loops: CDR1 SEHNR, CDR2 FQNEAQ (reference sequence). CDR3 nucleotide sequence: TGTGCCAGCAGCCGACAGGGGGCGTACGAGCAGTACTTC. Translated, it gives CASSRQGAYEQYF.

This clonotype was detected once. The rearrangement links TRBV2 to TRBJ2-5, with 7 nucleotides matching TRBD1. V lost 6 bases to trimming and J lost 4 bases; unmatched junction nucleotides: 11. The V gene's germline CDR1 is SNHLY and CDR2 FYNNEI. The CDR3 totals 15 residues. CDR3 DNA: TGTGCCAGCAGCCGGACAGGAGCTAGTAGAGAGACCCAGTACTTC. Protein: CASSRTGASRETQYF. Variable domain in full (rest from reference TRBV2 and TRBJ2-5): EPEVTQTPSHQVTQMGQEVILRCVPISNHLYFYWYRQILGQKVEFLVSFYNNEISEKSEIFDDQFSVERPDGSNFTLKIRSTKLEDSAMYFCASSRTGASRETQYFGPGTRLLVL.

The chain couples TRBV20-1 to TRBJ2-1; no firm D call. Looked up from germline, CDR1 is DFQATT and CDR2 is SNEGSKA (reference sequence). V lost 3 bases, J lost 7 bases, and 22 bases lay in between. This CDR3 is built from 16 residues. CDR3 DNA: TGCAGTGCTAGCGACCTTCCGAGCTCTAAACGAAATGAGCAGTTCTTC. Its translation: CSASDLPSSKRNEQFF.

The chain couples TRBV18 to TRBJ2-5; D gene uncertain. CDR1 and CDR2 (germline): KGHSH, LQKENI. The CDR3 spans 14 residues. Deletions cut 2 bases from V and 4 bases from J, with 11 bases between. The chain's CDR3 is CASSPGLASETQYF. DNA for the CDR3: TGTGCCAGCTCACCAGGCTTAGCATCAGAGACCCAGTACTTC.

The chain links TRBV7-3 to TRBJ2-1; tentatively, D is TRBD2 (5 bases). The V end was cut by 2 bases, the J end by 9 bases, with 11 bases between. CDR1 is SGHTA, CDR2 FQGTGA, per germline. The length of the CDR3 is 13 residues. CDR3 sequence reads: CASSLGLAREQFF. For the CDR3, the DNA is TGTGCCAGCAGCTTAGGGCTAGCTCGTGAGCAGTTCTTC.

The chain is built from TRBV5-1 and TRBJ1-5; 7 nucleotides match TRBD1. V dropped 4 bases and J dropped 3; count of bases not matched to a gene: 4. CDR3 length: 14 amino acids. Germline V CDR1 and CDR2: SGHRS, YFSETQ. The CDR3 spells CASSPGQLNQPQHF. Written as DNA, the CDR3 is TGCGCCAGCAGCCCGGGACAGCTCAATCAGCCCCAGCATTTT.

V usage is TRBV6-2 or TRBV6-3 and J usage is TRBJ2-3, with a weak D call TRBD2 (6 bases). The V end was cut by 7 bases, the J end by 3 bases, with 17 bases between. This CDR3 has 15 residues. Germline V lookup: CDR1 MNHEY, CDR2 SVGEGT. The CDR3 DNA sequence: TGTGCCAGCACCCGCAGGGAGGTCTGGACAGATACGCAGTATTTT. As protein: CASTRREVWTDTQYF.

The chain employs TRBV12-3 or TRBV12-4 and TRBJ2-2; TRBD2 is a possible D gene (5 bases). CDR3 length: 14 residues. V lost 6 bases and J lost 6, with 14 bases in between. The chain's CDR3 is CASRSGIQAGELFF. The CDR3 DNA follows: TGTGCCAGCAGATCGGGGATCCAGGCCGGGGAGCTGTTTTTT.

V and J are TRBV20-1 and TRBJ2-7; no clear D gene. V was trimmed by 3 bases and J by 0 bases, leaving 15 bases between them. The CDR3 is 15 amino acids. Germline V gives CDR1 DFQATT, CDR2 SNEGSKA (reference sequence). In DNA form, the CDR3 reads TGCAGTGCTAGGATACCCCGGGTCGGCTCCTACGAGCAGTACTTC. Translation: CSARIPRVGSYEQYF.

This chain links TRBV5-1 with TRBJ1-6; D uncertain. The CDR3 has 14 amino acids. The ends were cut back, 4 bases at V and 4 bases at J, with 9 bases in the middle. Germline values: CDR1 SGHRS, CDR2 YFSETQ. This CDR3 is CASSEGLYNSPLHF. DNA for the CDR3: TGCGCCAGCAGCGAGGGATTATATAATTCACCCCTCCACTTT.

V gene TRBV7-2 combines with J gene TRBJ1-3; D ambiguous. The CDR3 runs to 15 residues. Trimming removed 2 bases from V and 0 bases from J, with 8 bases in between. Per germline, CDR1 SGHTA and CDR2 FQGNSA. The DNA for the CDR3 is TGTGCCAGCAGCTTATTCGTGAGCTCTGGAAACACCATATATTTT. Translating it yields CASSLFVSSGNTIYF.

The chain is built from TRBV6-5 and TRBJ1-1; possibly TRBD1 for D (6 bases). CDR1 and CDR2 from the germline V gene are MNHEY and SVGAGI. The CDR3 runs to 13 residues. The V end was cut by 0 bases, the J end by 10 bases, with 12 bases between. The chain's CDR3 is CASSYSRGFRAFF. The CDR3 DNA is TGTGCCAGCAGTTACTCGAGGGGGTTTAGAGCTTTCTTT.

This sequence joins TRBV2 and TRBJ1-2; no clear D. Trimming took off 2 bases at V and 7 bases at J, with 14 bases between the two ends. Germline V CDR1 and CDR2: SNHLY, FYNNEI. The CDR3 has 14 amino acids. CDR3 amino acids: CASSESASPAGYTF. CDR3 nucleotides: TGTGCCAGCAGTGAATCTGCAAGCCCGGCTGGCTACACCTTC. Combining the CDR3 with reference TRBV2 and TRBJ1-2 gives the whole variable domain EPEVTQTPSHQVTQMGQEVILRCVPISNHLYFYWYRQILGQKVEFLVSFYNNEISEKSEIFDDQFSVERPDGSNFTLKIRSTKLEDSAMYFCASSESASPAGYTFGSGTRLTVV.

The rearrangement uses TRBV12-3 or TRBV12-4 and TRBJ2-1; D might be TRBD2 (6 bases). Trimming shortened V by 3 bases and J by 5 bases, and 8 bases separated the two germline ends. The CDR3 is 13 amino acids. Written as DNA, the CDR3 is TGTGCCAGCAGTTTGGGACTGCACAATGAGCAGTTCTTC. It translates to CASSLGLHNEQFF.

The genes are TRBV6-1 and TRBJ1-5; unclear D gene. Trimming took 7 bases from V and 5 from J, leaving 15 bases between them. The length of the CDR3 is 14 residues. Germline CDR1 and CDR2: MNHNS and SASEGT. CDR3 residues: CASTMGPFYQPQHF. CDR3 bases: TGTGCCAGCACCATGGGCCCCTTTTATCAGCCCCAGCATTTT.

The rearrangement links TRBV6-1 to TRBJ1-6; D is undetermined. This CDR3 region has 14 residues. Germline loops: CDR1 MNHNS, CDR2 SASEGT. V shed 7 bases and J shed 1 base, with 8 bases lying between them. CDR3 sequence: CASTTGSYNSPLHF. CDR3 DNA: TGTGCCAGCACCACGGGATCCTATAATTCACCCCTCCACTTT.

The chain combines TRBV2 with TRBJ2-7, with D possibly TRBD2 on 5 matching bases. The germline V and J ends were trimmed by 5 bases and 2 bases, with 10 bases remaining between them. The germline V gene has CDR1 SNHLY and CDR2 FYNNEI. This CDR3 comprises 13 residues. CDR3: CASSWTPPYEQYF. The CDR3 DNA sequence: TGTGCCAGCAGTTGGACTCCCCCCTACGAGCAGTACTTC.

The gene calls are TRBV12-3 or TRBV12-4 and TRBJ1-5, with D possibly matching TRBD1 (6 bases). The CDR3 runs to 15 residues. The germline V and J ends were trimmed by 4 bases and 2 bases, with 12 bases remaining between them. The CDR3 region has the DNA TGTGCCAGCAGTTGGGGGGGGGCTGGCAATCAGCCCCAGCATTTT. The encoded protein is CASSWGGAGNQPQHF.

In its sample, this clonotype was seen a few times. Compared with germline, one end of the junction differs, possibly owing to a read error. The chain recombines TRBV4-3 with TRBJ1-3; D unclear. This CDR3 is built from 15 residues. The germline V gene has CDR1 LGHNA and CDR2 YSLEER. CDR3 nucleotides: TGCGCCAGCAGCCAAAGTGTGCAGGCTGGAGACACCATATATTTT. This translates into CASSQSVQAGDTIYF.

This rearrangement joins TRBV5-1 to TRBJ1-1; 7 bases are shared with TRBD1. This CDR3 is 14 amino acids long. Germline CDR1 is SGHRS and CDR2 is YFSETQ. V lost 4 bases to trimming and J lost 5 bases; unmatched junction nucleotides: 8. CDR3 bases: TGCGCCAGCAGCACGGACAGGCAGGGGACTGAAGCTTTCTTT. It translates to CASSTDRQGTEAFF. Variable domain in full (rest from reference TRBV5-1 and TRBJ1-1): KAGVTQTPRYLIKTRGQQVTLSCSPISGHRSVSWYQQTPGQGLQFLFEYFSETQRNKGNFPGRFSGRQFSNSRSEMNVSTLELGDSALYLCASSTDRQGTEAFFGQGTRLTVV.

The sample holds a few counts of this clonotype. The chain joins TRBV7-9 to TRBJ1-2; TRBD1 is a possible D gene (6 bases). The CDR3 is made up of 13 amino acids. V lost 4 bases, J lost 8 bases, and 14 bases lay in between. Germline CDR1 and CDR2: SEHNR and FQNEAQ (reference sequence). The CDR3 is CASSSQGNQGYTF. CDR3 nucleotides: TGTGCCAGCAGCTCCCAGGGGAATCAGGGCTACACCTTC.

The J gene is TRBJ1-2, the V gene TRBV20-1, with D hard to call. Between the trimmed V and J ends, which lost 2 bases and 0 bases, there was a span of 7 bases. The CDR3 runs 13 residues. The germline V gene encodes CDR1 DFQATT and CDR2 SNEGSKA (reference sequence). The CDR3 DNA reads TGCAGTGCTAGACTTAGTACTAACTATGGCTACACCTTC. Translated: CSARLSTNYGYTF.